What follows are 18 T cell receptor beta chains derived from one specimen sequenced in a study of vaccination effects on CD4 cells after COVID-19. Produced via immunoSEQ multiplex PCR; TCRdb's table is partial and in-frame only. The sample contains roughly 40,000 clones, around two thirds of which appear only once. With 10 days of culture completed, CD4+ T cells were isolated. Either the BNT162b2 or mRNA-1273 vaccine was given to participants in two doses. What these receptors recognize is not known. Source: CD4+ T cells from PBMCs cultured without peptide, taken after COVID-19 vaccination. The receptors derive from a human donor who received a COVID-19 vaccine.

V is TRBV5-1 and J is TRBJ2-2, with D perhaps matching TRBD2 (6 bases). The CDR3 extends over 15 amino acids. The V gene's germline CDR1 is SGHRS and CDR2 YFSETQ. Between the trimmed V and J ends, which lost 5 bases and 4 bases, there was a span of 15 bases. CDR3 DNA: TGCGCCAGCAGGGGGGGAACTCTGACCACCGGGGAGCTGTTTTTT. Translating gives CASRGGTLTTGELFF.

The V and J genes are TRBV11-2 and TRBJ2-1, with 13 bases matching TRBD2. Trimming took 5 bases from V and 1 from J; bases not matched to a gene: 8. The CDR3 loop spans 18 amino acids. Germline values: CDR1 SGHAT, CDR2 FQNNGV. The CDR3 DNA sequence: TGTGCCAGCAGCACCGGACTAGCGGGAGTAGGGTCCTACAATGAGCAGTTCTTC. Its translation is CASSTGLAGVGSYNEQFF.

The rearrangement joins TRBV6-5 to TRBJ1-4; D not certain. The CDR3 totals 16 residues. Between the trimmed V and J ends, which lost 4 bases and 6 bases, there was a span of 18 bases. Germline V gene lookup returns CDR1 MNHEY and CDR2 SVGAGI. CDR3 residues: CASSSRLSDPDEKLFF. The DNA for the CDR3 is TGTGCCAGCAGTTCCCGCCTCTCAGACCCGGATGAAAAACTGTTTTTT.

This chain uses TRBV13 with TRBJ1-3; no firm D call. The germline CDR1 and CDR2 sequences are PRHDT and FYEKMQ (reference sequence). The ends were cut back, 5 bases at V and 4 bases at J, with 12 bases in the middle. The CDR3 spans 14 residues. The CDR3 is CASSHSGAGNTIYF. The CDR3 nucleotides are TGTGCCAGCAGCCACTCAGGAGCGGGAAACACCATATATTTT. The whole variable domain, filled in from reference TRBV13 and TRBJ1-3, reads AAGVIQSPRHLIKEKRETATLKCYPIPRHDTVYWYQQGPGQDPQFLISFYEKMQSDKGSIPDRFSAQQFSDYHSELNMSSLELGDSALYFCASSHSGAGNTIYFGEGSWLTVV.

The V gene is TRBV18, the J gene TRBJ1-1; the D is unclear. This CDR3 has 12 residues. Trimming pared 4 bases from V and 1 base from J, leaving 4 bases between. Germline lookup yields CDR1 KGHSH and CDR2 LQKENI. The CDR3 is CASSQQNTEAFF. The CDR3 DNA reads TGTGCCAGCTCACAACAGAACACTGAAGCTTTCTTT. Full variable domain (rest looked up from reference TRBV18 and TRBJ1-1): NAGVMQNPRHLVRRRGQEARLRCSPMKGHSHVYWYRQLPEEGLKFMVYLQKENIIDESGMPKERFSAEFPKEGPSILRIQQVVRGDSAAYFCASSQQNTEAFFGQGTRLTVV.

This chain links TRBV29-1 with TRBJ2-7; TRBD1 agrees at 9 bases. The V gene's germline CDR1 is SQVTM and CDR2 ANQGSEA. This CDR3 has 12 residues. V gave up 4 bases and J gave up 6 bases; unmatched junction bases: 4. CDR3 nucleotide sequence: TGCAGCGTTGGGGGACAGGGCTCCGAGCAGTACTTC. Its translation: CSVGGQGSEQYF.

CDR3 amino acids: CASSLGRQEEQFF. The CDR3 bases are TGTGCCAGCAGTTTAGGCAGACAGGAGGAGCAGTTCTTC. The J gene is TRBJ2-1, the V gene TRBV12-3 or TRBV12-4; a weak D match, TRBD1 (6 bases). V was shortened by 1 base and J by 10 bases, with 11 bases between the two germline ends. The CDR3 consists of 13 residues.

V and J are TRBV27 and TRBJ2-7; D may be TRBD1 (6 bases). The length of the CDR3 is 16 residues. Trimming took 5 bases from V and 6 from J, leaving 23 bases between them. The V gene's germline CDR1 is MNHEY and CDR2 SMNVEV (reference sequence). This CDR3 reads CASSQRDILVSREQYF. The CDR3 nucleotides are TGTGCCAGCAGTCAACGGGACATTTTAGTTTCTCGCGAGCAGTACTTC.

This clone showed up just a few times. This rearrangement joins TRBV10-3 to TRBJ1-3; unclear D gene. Germline CDR1 and CDR2: ENHRY and SYGVKD. The CDR3 loop spans 11 amino acids. The V and J ends lost 8 bases and 3 bases respectively, with 5 bases between them. The CDR3 loop is CAILGGNTIYF. The CDR3, as DNA: TGTGCCATCTTGGGTGGAAACACCATATATTTT.

A single count supports this clone. The J gene is TRBJ1-4, the V gene TRBV7-9; 9 bases are shared with TRBD1. The CDR3 totals 16 residues. CDR1 is SEHNR, CDR2 FQNEAQ, per germline (reference sequence). Losses at the gene ends were 2 bases for V and 4 bases for J; bases not matched to a gene: 5. CDR3 sequence reads: CASSLRWTGDNEKLFF. The CDR3 coding sequence is TGTGCCAGCAGCTTAAGATGGACAGGGGATAATGAAAAACTGTTTTTT. Using reference TRBV7-9 and TRBJ1-4 for the parts outside the CDR3, the full variable domain is DTGVSQNPRHKITKRGQNVTFRCDPISEHNRLYWYRQTLGQGPEFLTYFQNEAQLEKSRLLSDRFSAERPKGSFSTLEIQRTEQGDSAMYLCASSLRWTGDNEKLFFGSGTQLSVL.

The rearrangement links TRBV7-8 to TRBJ1-1; a possible D gene is TRBD1 (5 bases). Trimming stripped 5 bases from V and 3 bases from J, with 10 bases between. Germline assignment: CDR1 SGHVS and CDR2 FQNEAQ. The CDR3 is 13 residues long. The CDR3 nucleotides are TGTGCCAGCAGCAGGGGCGAGGACACTGAAGCTTTCTTT. Translated, it gives CASSRGEDTEAFF.

The chain is built from TRBV6-2 or TRBV6-3 and TRBJ1-1, with D unresolved. Per germline, CDR1 MNHEY and CDR2 SVGEGT. This CDR3 has 12 residues. Trimming pared 2 bases from V and 3 bases from J, leaving 4 bases between. The CDR3 DNA follows: TGTGCCAGCAGTTACCAGTACACTGAAGCTTTCTTT. This encodes CASSYQYTEAFF.

The chain combines TRBV4-1 with TRBJ2-7, with D tentatively TRBD1 or TRBD2 (5 bases each). This CDR3 comprises 17 residues. Trimming took 4 bases from V and 4 from J, leaving 23 bases between them. CDR1 and CDR2 (germline): MGHRA, YSYEKL. CDR3 sequence (DNA): TGCGCCAGCAGCCCTCGTCAGCTCTCCGGGACCGCGTACGAGCAGTACTTC. Translated: CASSPRQLSGTAYEQYF.

V usage is TRBV5-6 and J usage is TRBJ2-4; TRBD1 is a possible D gene (5 bases). CDR1 is SGHDT, CDR2 YYEEEE, per germline. V was clipped by 0 bases and J by 3 bases, with 7 bases between them. The CDR3 length is 14 residues. DNA of the CDR3: TGTGCCAGCAGCTTGGGGCAGGGCAAAAACATTCAGTACTTC. It translates to CASSLGQGKNIQYF. The full variable domain, with the rest looked up from reference TRBV5-6 and TRBJ2-4, is DAGVTQSPTHLIKTRGQQVTLRCSPKSGHDTVSWYQQALGQGPQFIFQYYEEEERQRGNFPDRFSGHQFPNYSSELNVNALLLGDSALYLCASSLGQGKNIQYFGAGTRLSVL.

This sequence joins TRBV15 and TRBJ1-2; D call uncertain. The length of the CDR3 is 15 residues. V was trimmed by 1 base and J by 4 bases, leaving 13 bases between them. CDR1 is LNHNV, CDR2 YYDKDF, per germline (reference sequence). CDR3 DNA: TGTGCCACCAGCAGAGCTGAAGGGTCGACCTATGGCTACACCTTC. Its protein product is CATSRAEGSTYGYTF. Full variable domain (outside the CDR3, taken from reference TRBV15 and TRBJ1-2): DAMVIQNPRYQVTQFGKPVTLSCSQTLNHNVMYWYQQKSSQAPKLLFHYYDKDFNNEADTPDNFQSRRPNTSFCFLDIRSPGLGDTAMYLCATSRAEGSTYGYTFGSGTRLTVV.

This clone was detected only once. V gene TRBV6-1 combines with J gene TRBJ1-3; D is possibly TRBD1 (5 bases). Looked up from germline, CDR1 is MNHNS and CDR2 is SASEGT. The CDR3 sequence is 16 residues long. The V end lost 3 bases, the J end lost 1 base, and 13 bases lay between the germline ends. The CDR3 bases are TGTGCCAGCAGTGACTACGCCAGGGAGTCTGGAAACACCATATATTTT. It encodes CASSDYARESGNTIYF.

V is TRBV7-9 and J is TRBJ2-3; a possible D gene is TRBD1 (5 bases). The CDR3 is 14 residues long. V lost 1 base and J 5 bases, leaving 10 bases between the germline ends. The germline V gene encodes CDR1 SEHNR and CDR2 FQNEAQ (reference sequence). The CDR3 region has the DNA TGTGCCAGCAGCTTAGGAGGCAGGGTAGATACGCAGTATTTT. It yields the protein CASSLGGRVDTQYF.

This sequence joins TRBV29-1 and TRBJ1-2, with a weak D call TRBD1 (5 bases). The CDR3 covers 12 residues. CDR1 SQVTM and CDR2 ANQGSEA come from the germline V gene. Trimming removed 7 bases at V and 6 bases at J, with 15 bases between. The CDR3 nucleotides are TGCAGCGCTGTTGGGGGAGAAGATGGCTACACCTTC. It encodes CSAVGGEDGYTF.